This is a list of T cell receptor beta chains from one sample in a study of T cell changes during pregnancy in multiple sclerosis. TCRdb keeps only in-frame clones here, not all; method: immunoSEQ multiplex PCR. There are fewer than 95,000 clones in the sample; approximately 92% occur only once, and roughly 4.5% lies in the top ten. The sequenced sample was peripheral blood, obtained in the first trimester of pregnancy. The receptor source for this set is a female donor with multiple sclerosis, enrolled in a pregnancy study. Both conserved end residues are part of each CDR3. The order of the fields is V gene, CDR3 protein.

TRBV7-8,CASSRIMGQGSNTGELFF
TRBV7-2,CASSLGKGGLYGYTF
TRBV7-9,CASSSFLGGYTF
TRBV12-2,CASRLAGIVCRGHEQYF
TRBV9,CASSVGGGAYNEQFF
TRBV7-9,CASSSSGAGSTDTQYF
TRBV18,CASSPITGGSGTFTGELFF
TRBV10-3,CAISERETQYF
TRBV20-1,CSIPREKLFF
TRBV5-1,CASSLSDRERKTQYF
TRBV5-1,CASSLRVSTDTQYF
TRBV6-5,CASSDRGYEQYF
TRBV5-6,CASSPGGTGELFF
TRBV5-6,CASSFGQGSGEQFF
TRBV27,CASREGPNSGNTIYF
TRBV30,CAWSGRGGTESYEQYF
TRBV19,CASSIGQGSTEAFF